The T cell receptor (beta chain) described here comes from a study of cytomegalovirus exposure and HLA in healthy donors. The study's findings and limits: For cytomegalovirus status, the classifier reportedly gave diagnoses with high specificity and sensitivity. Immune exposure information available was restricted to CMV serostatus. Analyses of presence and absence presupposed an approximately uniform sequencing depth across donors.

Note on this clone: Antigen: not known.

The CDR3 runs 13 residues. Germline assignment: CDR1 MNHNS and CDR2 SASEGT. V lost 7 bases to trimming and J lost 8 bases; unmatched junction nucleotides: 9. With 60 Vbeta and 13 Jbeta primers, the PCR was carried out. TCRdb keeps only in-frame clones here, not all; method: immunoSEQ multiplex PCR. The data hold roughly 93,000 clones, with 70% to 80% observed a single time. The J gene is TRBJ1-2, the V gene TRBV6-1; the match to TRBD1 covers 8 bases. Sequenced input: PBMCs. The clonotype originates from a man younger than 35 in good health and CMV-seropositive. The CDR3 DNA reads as TGTGCCAGCAACAGGGGGATGTTTGAGGGCTACACCTTC. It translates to CASNRGMFEGYTF.